The 20 T cell receptor beta chains listed next were all sequenced from one sample in a study of OX40 agonist ivuxolimab in advanced cancers. Clones were sequenced by immunoSEQ multiplex PCR, and TCRdb holds only the in-frame ones, with some missing. The table lists under 90,000 clones, 86% of them singletons, with over 0.75% in the top ten. The sample in question was CD4+ or CD8+ T cells sorted from blood, obtained in a trial of the OX40 agonist ivuxolimab. Receptor source: an adult with an advanced solid tumor such as melanoma, head and neck, liver or kidney cancer.

The CDR3 DNA sequence: TGTGCCAGCAGCCCGGACAGGGTACGGGAGCAGTTCTTC. Amino acids: CASSPDRVREQFF. This rearrangement joins TRBV6-6 to TRBJ2-1, with 8 bases aligning to TRBD1. V dropped 6 bases and J dropped 10; count of bases not matched to a gene: 8. The CDR3 length is 13 residues. Looked up from germline, CDR1 is MNHNY and CDR2 is SVGAGI (reference sequence).

The V gene is TRBV2, the J gene TRBJ1-6; 9 positions agree with TRBD1. The CDR3 is 15 residues long. CDR1 is SNHLY and CDR2 is FYNNEI in the germline V gene. V was pared by 6 bases and J by 6 bases, with 6 bases of the junction left unmatched. The DNA for the CDR3 is TGTGCCAGCAGCATACAGGGGGCCGGTAATTCACCCCTCCACTTT. Its protein is CASSIQGAGNSPLHF.

This clone was recorded only once. The chain employs TRBV11-3 and TRBJ2-5; 14 bases agree with TRBD2. Germline CDR1 is SGHNT and CDR2 is YENEEA. After removal of 5 bases from V and 5 bases from J, the junction contained 7 bases not matched to a gene. The length of the CDR3 is 16 residues. The CDR3 DNA reads TGTGCCAGCAGCCGGGGGACTAGCGGGGGCCGGGAGACCCAGTACTTC. Translation gives CASSRGTSGGRETQYF.

This rearrangement joins TRBV11-2 to TRBJ2-1; 9 nucleotides line up with TRBD2. Germline V gene sequence: CDR1 SGHAT, CDR2 FQNNGV. This CDR3 has 15 amino acids. J gave up 7 bases and V 5 bases, and 9 bases lay outside the gene matches. The CDR3 region is CASSVVSGGWNEQFF. As DNA, the CDR3 is TGTGCCAGCAGCGTAGTTAGCGGGGGTTGGAATGAGCAGTTCTTC.

The chain uses TRBV7-9 and TRBJ2-5; no reliable D call. Germline V gene lookup returns CDR1 SEHNR and CDR2 FQNEAQ (reference sequence). V lost 5 bases and J lost 2, with 3 bases in between. There are 11 residues in the CDR3. CDR3 protein: CASSHQETQYF. The CDR3 DNA reads as TGTGCCAGCAGCCATCAAGAGACCCAGTACTTC.

DNA of the CDR3: TGCAGCACCCGGACAGGGGACAATGAGCAGTTCTTC. Translated: CSTRTGDNEQFF. V and J are TRBV29-1 and TRBJ2-1; 9 bases are a match to TRBD1. V gave up 8 bases and J gave up 5 bases; unmatched junction bases: 4. CDR3 length: 12 amino acids. The germline gives CDR1 SQVTM, CDR2 ANQGSEA.

The rearrangement uses TRBV19 and TRBJ2-6, with D unresolved. The germline V and J ends were trimmed by 10 bases and 1 base, with 5 bases remaining between them. The CDR3 is 12 residues long. The germline gives CDR1 LNHDA, CDR2 SQIVND (reference sequence). The DNA of the CDR3 is TGTGCCACCCTATCTGGGGCCAACGTCCTGACTTTC. Its translation is CATLSGANVLTF.

The V gene is TRBV6-6, the J gene TRBJ2-3; TRBD2 agrees at 7 bases. CDR1 is MNHNY, CDR2 SVGAGI, per germline (reference sequence). Trimming took 2 bases from V and 0 from J; bases not matched to a gene: 2. The CDR3 has 15 amino acids. The CDR3 nucleotides read TGTGCCAGCAGTTACGGTAGCGGGAGCACAGATACGCAGTATTTT. Its translation is CASSYGSGSTDTQYF.

The rearrangement links TRBV28 to TRBJ1-5; TRBD1 aligns across 7 bases. The germline CDR1 and CDR2 sequences are MDHEN and SYDVKM. CDR3 length equals 15 residues. Germline trimming cut 2 bases from V and 7 bases from J; bases unmatched to any gene: 8. DNA for the CDR3: TGTGCCAGCAGTTTAGACAGGGTAAGAGCGCAGCCCCAGCATTTT. Encoded protein: CASSLDRVRAQPQHF.

The genes are TRBV5-1 and TRBJ2-7, with 7 nucleotides matching TRBD1. There are 12 residues in the CDR3. V lost 4 bases to trimming and J lost 6 bases; unmatched junction nucleotides: 4. Germline-derived CDR1 and CDR2 are SGHRS and YFSETQ. This CDR3 is CASSQDRAEQYF. CDR3 in DNA: TGCGCCAGCAGCCAAGACAGGGCCGAGCAGTACTTC.

The V gene is TRBV4-3, the J gene TRBJ2-7; the D gene is possibly TRBD1 (6 bases). Germline V gene sequence: CDR1 LGHNA, CDR2 YSLEER. CDR3 length: 15 amino acids. Trimming cost V 0 bases and J 0 bases, with 9 bases left between them. CDR3 in amino acids: CASSQDRDTSYEQYF. The CDR3 DNA follows: TGCGCCAGCAGCCAAGATCGGGACACCTCCTACGAGCAGTACTTC.

J is TRBJ1-3 and V is TRBV2; 10 nucleotides match TRBD1. In germline, CDR1 is SNHLY, CDR2 FYNNEI. The CDR3 extends over 14 amino acids. J gave up 4 bases and V 3 bases, and 0 bases lay outside the gene matches. The CDR3 region is CASSETGGGNTIYF. CDR3 bases: TGTGCCAGCAGTGAGACAGGGGGCGGAAACACCATATATTTT.

CDR3 residues: CAISDRRGSLDTQYF. The CDR3 DNA sequence: TGTGCCATCAGTGATAGAAGAGGGAGTCTGGATACGCAGTATTTT. This sequence joins TRBV10-3 and TRBJ2-3; the D gene is possibly TRBD2 (5 bases). Trimming shortened V by 3 bases and J by 6 bases, and 16 bases separated the two germline ends. Germline CDR1 reads ENHRY; CDR2 reads SYGVKD. The CDR3 sequence is 15 residues long.

This clone appeared once. This rearrangement joins TRBV18 to TRBJ2-2; D is ambiguous. This CDR3 comprises 12 residues. V was clipped by 6 bases and J by 6 bases, with 8 bases between them. Germline CDR1 reads KGHSH; CDR2 reads LQKENI. In nucleotides, the CDR3 is TGTGCCAGCTCCCTCGCGGCCGGGGAGCTGTTTTTT. This encodes CASSLAAGELFF.

The rearrangement joins TRBV7-9 to TRBJ2-3; no firm D call. The V end lost 3 bases, the J end lost 5 bases, and 9 bases lay between the germline ends. Germline CDR1 and CDR2: SEHNR and FQNEAQ (reference sequence). CDR3 length: 13 amino acids. The CDR3, as DNA: TGTGCCAGCAGCTTTTCAGAGAGAGATACGCAGTATTTT. Residues: CASSFSERDTQYF. The variable domain in full, with the rest retrieved from reference TRBV7-9 and TRBJ2-3, is DTGVSQNPRHKITKRGQNVTFRCDPISEHNRLYWYRQTLGQGPEFLTYFQNEAQLEKSRLLSDRFSAERPKGSFSTLEIQRTEQGDSAMYLCASSFSERDTQYFGPGTRLTVL.

The V gene is TRBV30, the J gene TRBJ2-3, with 10 bases that match TRBD1. The J segment lost 4 bases and the V segment lost 2 bases, leaving 6 bases of the junction unmatched. The CDR3 consists of 15 residues. Germline V lookup: CDR1 GTSNPN, CDR2 SVGIG (reference sequence). For the CDR3, the DNA is TGTGCCTGGAGTCGGGACAGGGGTGTTGCAGATACGCAGTATTTT. It codes for CAWSRDRGVADTQYF.

V gene TRBV11-3 combines with J gene TRBJ2-1; TRBD2 matches 8 bases. The CDR3 is made up of 16 amino acids. The germline CDR1 and CDR2 sequences are SGHNT and YENEEA. V lost 5 bases and J lost 3; bases outside the gene matches: 9. CDR3 in amino acids: CASSPGLALGYNEQFF. The CDR3 region has the DNA TGTGCCAGCAGCCCCGGACTAGCCCTGGGCTACAATGAGCAGTTCTTC.

The chain is built from TRBV2 and TRBJ1-1; D is possibly TRBD1 (6 bases). Germline CDR1 is SNHLY and CDR2 is FYNNEI. The V gene lost 6 bases and the J gene lost 6 bases, with 11 bases spanning the gap. This CDR3 region has 12 residues. The CDR3 loop reads CASSREGAEAFF. CDR3 coding DNA: TGTGCCAGCAGCAGGGAGGGGGCTGAAGCTTTCTTT. Using reference TRBV2 and TRBJ1-1 for the parts outside the CDR3, the full variable domain is EPEVTQTPSHQVTQMGQEVILRCVPISNHLYFYWYRQILGQKVEFLVSFYNNEISEKSEIFDDQFSVERPDGSNFTLKIRSTKLEDSAMYFCASSREGAEAFFGQGTRLTVV.

Worth noting for this clone: The same CDR3 arises from other DNA sequences in this sample as well. V is TRBV2 and J is TRBJ2-3, with TRBD1 identical over 7 bases. The length of the CDR3 is 14 residues. V was clipped by 3 bases and J by 1 base; unmatched bases: 1. Germline-derived CDR1 and CDR2 are SNHLY and FYNNEI. CDR3 sequence reads: CASSDGTGTDTQYF. The CDR3, as DNA: TGTGCCAGCAGTGATGGGACAGGCACAGATACGCAGTATTTT.

This chain joins TRBV18 and TRBJ2-7; no reliable D call. The CDR3 is 14 residues long. The V end was cut by 0 bases, the J end by 2 bases, with 8 bases between. Germline CDR1 and CDR2: KGHSH and LQKENI. The CDR3 loop reads CASSPPQQTYEQYF. DNA for the CDR3: TGTGCCAGCTCACCACCGCAGCAAACCTACGAGCAGTACTTC. The variable domain in full, completed from reference TRBV18 and TRBJ2-7, reads NAGVMQNPRHLVRRRGQEARLRCSPMKGHSHVYWYRQLPEEGLKFMVYLQKENIIDESGMPKERFSAEFPKEGPSILRIQQVVRGDSAAYFCASSPPQQTYEQYFGPGTRLTVT.